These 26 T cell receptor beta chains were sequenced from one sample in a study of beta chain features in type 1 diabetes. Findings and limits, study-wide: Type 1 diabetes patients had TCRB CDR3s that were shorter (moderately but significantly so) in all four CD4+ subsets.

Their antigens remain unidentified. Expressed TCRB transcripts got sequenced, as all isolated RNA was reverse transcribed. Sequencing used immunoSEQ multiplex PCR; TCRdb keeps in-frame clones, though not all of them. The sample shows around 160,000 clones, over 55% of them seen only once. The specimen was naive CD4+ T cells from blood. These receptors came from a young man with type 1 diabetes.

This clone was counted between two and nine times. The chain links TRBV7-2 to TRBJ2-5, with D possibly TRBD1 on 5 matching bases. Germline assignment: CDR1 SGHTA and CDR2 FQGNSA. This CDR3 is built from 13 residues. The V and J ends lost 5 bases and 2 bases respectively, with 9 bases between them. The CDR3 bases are TGTGCCAGCAGCAAAGGGGCTCAAGAGACCCAGTACTTC. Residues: CASSKGAQETQYF.

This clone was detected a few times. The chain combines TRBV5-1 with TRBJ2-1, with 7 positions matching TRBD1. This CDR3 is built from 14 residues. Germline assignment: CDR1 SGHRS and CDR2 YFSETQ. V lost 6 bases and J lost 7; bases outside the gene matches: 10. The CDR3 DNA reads TGCGCCAGCAACCTTGAGGGGGCGTGGAATGAGCAGTTCTTC. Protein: CASNLEGAWNEQFF.

The CDR3 DNA sequence: TGTGCCAGCAGTTACAACACAGGGTGGAACACTGAAGCTTTCTTT. This gives the protein CASSYNTGWNTEAFF. The chain recombines TRBV6-5 with TRBJ1-1, with TRBD1 as a possible D gene (6 bases). The CDR3 contains 15 residues. V was pared by 2 bases and J by 1 base, with 11 bases between. CDR1 and CDR2 (germline): MNHEY, SVGAGI.

As DNA, the CDR3 is TGTGCCAGCAGTTACCGGAGCCCCGTTGGAGGCATTCAGTACTTC. It specifies CASSYRSPVGGIQYF. The gene calls are TRBV6-5 and TRBJ2-4, with D possibly TRBD2 on 5 matching bases. This CDR3 region has 15 residues. V lost 2 bases, J lost 9 bases, and 17 bases lay in between. Germline lookup yields CDR1 MNHEY and CDR2 SVGAGI.

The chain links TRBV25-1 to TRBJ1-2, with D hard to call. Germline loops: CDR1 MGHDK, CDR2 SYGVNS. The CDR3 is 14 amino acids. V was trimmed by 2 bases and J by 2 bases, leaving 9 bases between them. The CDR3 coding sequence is TGTGCCAGCAGTGAAGTATCTCTGAACTATGGCTACACCTTC. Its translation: CASSEVSLNYGYTF.

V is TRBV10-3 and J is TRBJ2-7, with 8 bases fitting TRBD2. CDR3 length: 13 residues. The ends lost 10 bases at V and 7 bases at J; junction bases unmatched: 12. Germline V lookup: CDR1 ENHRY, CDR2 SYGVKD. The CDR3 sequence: CATRPGLESEQYF. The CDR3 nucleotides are TGTGCCACTCGACCGGGACTAGAAAGTGAGCAGTACTTC.

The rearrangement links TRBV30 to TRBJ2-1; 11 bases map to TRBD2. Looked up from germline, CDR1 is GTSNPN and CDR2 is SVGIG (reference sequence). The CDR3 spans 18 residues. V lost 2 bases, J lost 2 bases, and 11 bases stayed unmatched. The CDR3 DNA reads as TGTGCCTGGAGTCTAAACAATTCGACTAGCGGGGCCTACAATGAGCAGTTCTTC. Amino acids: CAWSLNNSTSGAYNEQFF.

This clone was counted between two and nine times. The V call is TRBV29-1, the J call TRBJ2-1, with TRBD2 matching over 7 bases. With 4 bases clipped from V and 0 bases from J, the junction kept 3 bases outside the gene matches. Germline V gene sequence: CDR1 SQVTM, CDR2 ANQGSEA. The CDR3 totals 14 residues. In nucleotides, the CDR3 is TGCAGCGTTGGCGGGAGACTCTCCTACAATGAGCAGTTCTTC. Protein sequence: CSVGGRLSYNEQFF.

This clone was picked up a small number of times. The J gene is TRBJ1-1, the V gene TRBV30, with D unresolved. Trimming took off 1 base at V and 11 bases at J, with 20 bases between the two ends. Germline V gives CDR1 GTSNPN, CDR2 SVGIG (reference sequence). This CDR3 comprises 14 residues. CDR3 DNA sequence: TGTGCCTGGAGTGCTGAGTCGTGGGCAAGGAGGGCTTTCTTT. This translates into CAWSAESWARRAFF. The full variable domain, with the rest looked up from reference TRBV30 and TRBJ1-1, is SQTIHQWPATLVQPVGSPLSLECTVEGTSNPNLYWYRQAAGRGLQLLFYSVGIGQISSEVPQNLSASRPQDRQFILSSKKLLLSDSGFYLCAWSAESWARRAFFGQGTRLTVV.

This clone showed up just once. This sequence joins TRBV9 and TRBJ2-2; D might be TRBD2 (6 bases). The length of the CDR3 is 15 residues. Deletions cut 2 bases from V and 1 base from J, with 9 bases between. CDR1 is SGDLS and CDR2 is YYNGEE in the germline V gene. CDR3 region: CASSVRGENTGELFF. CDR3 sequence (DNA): TGTGCCAGCAGCGTCCGCGGGGAGAACACCGGGGAGCTGTTTTTT.

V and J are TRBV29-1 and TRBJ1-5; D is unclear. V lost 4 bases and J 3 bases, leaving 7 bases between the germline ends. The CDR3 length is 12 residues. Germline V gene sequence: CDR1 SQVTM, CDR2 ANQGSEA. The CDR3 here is CSVARDNQPQHF. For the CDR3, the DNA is TGCAGCGTTGCGAGGGACAATCAGCCCCAGCATTTT.

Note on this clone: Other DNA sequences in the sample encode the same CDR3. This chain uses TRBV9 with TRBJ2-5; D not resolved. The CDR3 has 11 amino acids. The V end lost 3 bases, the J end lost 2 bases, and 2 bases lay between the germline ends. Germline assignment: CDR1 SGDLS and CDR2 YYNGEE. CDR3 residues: CASSDQETQYF. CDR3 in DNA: TGTGCCAGCAGCGATCAAGAGACCCAGTACTTC.

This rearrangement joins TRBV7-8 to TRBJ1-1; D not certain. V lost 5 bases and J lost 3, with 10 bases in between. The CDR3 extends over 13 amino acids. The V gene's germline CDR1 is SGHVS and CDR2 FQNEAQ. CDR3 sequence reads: CASSLQRDTEAFF. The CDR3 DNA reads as TGTGCCAGCAGCCTACAACGGGACACTGAAGCTTTCTTT.

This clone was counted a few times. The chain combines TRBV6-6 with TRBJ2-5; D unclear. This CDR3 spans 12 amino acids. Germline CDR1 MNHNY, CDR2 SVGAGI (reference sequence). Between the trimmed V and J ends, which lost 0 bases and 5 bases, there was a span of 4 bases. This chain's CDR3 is CASSYSLETQYF. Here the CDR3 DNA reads TGTGCCAGCAGTTACTCGCTGGAGACCCAGTACTTC.

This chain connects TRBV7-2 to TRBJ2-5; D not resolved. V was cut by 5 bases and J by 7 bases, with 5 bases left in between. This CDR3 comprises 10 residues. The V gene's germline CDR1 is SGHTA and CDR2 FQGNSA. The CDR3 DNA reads TGTGCCAGCAGCGATGGGACCCAGTACTTC. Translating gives CASSDGTQYF. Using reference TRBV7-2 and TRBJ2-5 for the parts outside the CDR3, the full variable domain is GAGVSQSPSNKVTEKGKDVELRCDPISGHTALYWYRQSLGQGLEFLIYFQGNSAPDKSGLPSDRFSAERTGGSVSTLTIQRTQQEDSAVYLCASSDGTQYFGPGTRLLVL.

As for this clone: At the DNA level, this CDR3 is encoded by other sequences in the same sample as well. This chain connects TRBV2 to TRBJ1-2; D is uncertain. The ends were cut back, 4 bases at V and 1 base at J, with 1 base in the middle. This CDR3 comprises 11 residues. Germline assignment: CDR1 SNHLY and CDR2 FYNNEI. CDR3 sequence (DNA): TGTGCCAGCAGTGGTAACTATGGCTACACCTTC. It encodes CASSGNYGYTF.

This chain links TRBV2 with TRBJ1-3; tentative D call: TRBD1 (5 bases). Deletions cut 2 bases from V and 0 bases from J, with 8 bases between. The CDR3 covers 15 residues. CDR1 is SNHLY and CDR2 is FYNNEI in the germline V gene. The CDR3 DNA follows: TGTGCCAGCAGTGAATGGCAGGGCTCTGGAAACACCATATATTTT. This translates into CASSEWQGSGNTIYF.

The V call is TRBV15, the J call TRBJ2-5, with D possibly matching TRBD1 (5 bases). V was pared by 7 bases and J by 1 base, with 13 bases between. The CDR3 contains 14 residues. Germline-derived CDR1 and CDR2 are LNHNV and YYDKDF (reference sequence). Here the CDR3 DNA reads TGTGCCACCAAAAGGGGCCAAGCCCAAGAGACCCAGTACTTC. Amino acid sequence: CATKRGQAQETQYF.

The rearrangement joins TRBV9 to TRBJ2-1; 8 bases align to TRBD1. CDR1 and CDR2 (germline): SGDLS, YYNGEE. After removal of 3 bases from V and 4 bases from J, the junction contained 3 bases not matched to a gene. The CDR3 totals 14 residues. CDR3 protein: CASSDRTGYNEQFF. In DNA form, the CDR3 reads TGTGCCAGCAGCGACCGGACAGGGTACAATGAGCAGTTCTTC.

For the CDR3, the DNA is TGTGCCAGCAGCGTAGCTGTGGAGTTCGGGCAGCCCCAGCATTTT. It codes for CASSVAVEFGQPQHF. The V and J genes are TRBV9 and TRBJ1-5; D is undetermined. Per germline, CDR1 SGDLS and CDR2 YYNGEE. V lost 0 bases to trimming and J lost 7 bases, with 14 bases between them. The length of the CDR3 is 15 residues.

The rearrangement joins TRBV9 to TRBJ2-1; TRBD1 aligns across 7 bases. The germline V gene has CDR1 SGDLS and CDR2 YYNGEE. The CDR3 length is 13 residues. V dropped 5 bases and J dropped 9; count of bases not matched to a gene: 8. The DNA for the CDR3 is TGTGCCAGCAGTGGGGACAGTAGAAGTGAGCAGTTCTTC. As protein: CASSGDSRSEQFF.

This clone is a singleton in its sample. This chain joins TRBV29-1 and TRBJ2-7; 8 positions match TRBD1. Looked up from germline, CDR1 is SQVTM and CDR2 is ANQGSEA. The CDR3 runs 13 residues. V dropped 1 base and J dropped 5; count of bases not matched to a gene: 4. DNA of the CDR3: TGCAGCGTTGAAGGACAGGGGTGGAACGAGCAGTACTTC. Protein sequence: CSVEGQGWNEQYF.

The CDR3 reads CSVATAYNSPLHF. The CDR3 DNA reads TGCAGCGTTGCTACAGCCTATAATTCACCCCTCCACTTT. This chain connects TRBV29-1 to TRBJ1-6, with D uncertain. The CDR3 extends over 13 amino acids. Trimming removed 4 bases at V and 2 bases at J, with 6 bases between. In germline, CDR1 is SQVTM, CDR2 ANQGSEA.

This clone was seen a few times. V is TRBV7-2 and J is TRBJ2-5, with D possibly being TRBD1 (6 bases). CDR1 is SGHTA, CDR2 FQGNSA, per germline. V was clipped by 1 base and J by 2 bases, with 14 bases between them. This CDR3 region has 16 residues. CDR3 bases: TGTGCCAGCAGCTTAGGTCGAGGGGGAACACAAGAGACCCAGTACTTC. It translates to CASSLGRGGTQETQYF.

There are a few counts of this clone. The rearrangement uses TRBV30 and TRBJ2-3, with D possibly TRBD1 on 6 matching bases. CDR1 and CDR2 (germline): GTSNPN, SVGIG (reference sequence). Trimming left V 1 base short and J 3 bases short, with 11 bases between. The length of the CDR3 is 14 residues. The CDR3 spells CAWSGGQPTDTQYF. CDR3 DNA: TGTGCCTGGAGTGGAGGACAGCCTACAGATACGCAGTATTTT.

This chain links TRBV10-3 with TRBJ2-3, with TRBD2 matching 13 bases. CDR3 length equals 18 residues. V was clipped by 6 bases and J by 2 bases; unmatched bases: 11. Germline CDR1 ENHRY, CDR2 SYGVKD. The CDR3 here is CAIRPDPGLAGSTDTQYF. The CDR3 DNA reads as TGTGCCATCAGGCCGGACCCGGGACTAGCGGGATCCACAGATACGCAGTATTTT.